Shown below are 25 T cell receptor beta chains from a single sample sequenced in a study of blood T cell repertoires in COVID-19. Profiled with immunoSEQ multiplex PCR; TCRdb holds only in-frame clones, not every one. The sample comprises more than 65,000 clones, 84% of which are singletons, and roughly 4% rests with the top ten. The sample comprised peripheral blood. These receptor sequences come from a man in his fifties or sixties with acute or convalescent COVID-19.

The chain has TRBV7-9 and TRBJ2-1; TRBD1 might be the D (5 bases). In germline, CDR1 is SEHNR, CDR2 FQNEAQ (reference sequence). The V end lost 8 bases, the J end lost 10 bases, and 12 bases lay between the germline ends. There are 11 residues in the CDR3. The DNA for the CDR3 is TGTGCCAGCGGGGCGGTTGGCGAGCAGTTCTTC. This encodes CASGAVGEQFF.

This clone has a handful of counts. The CDR3 region has the DNA TGTGCCAGCAGCTTGGACAGGGACAATGAGCAGTTCTTC. This sequence encodes CASSLDRDNEQFF. The genes are TRBV11-2 and TRBJ2-1; 8 bases match TRBD1. Germline V gene data show CDR1 as SGHAT and CDR2 as FQNNGV. The CDR3 extends over 13 amino acids. J gave up 5 bases and V 3 bases, and 0 bases lay outside the gene matches. The entire variable domain, with the rest obtained from reference TRBV11-2 and TRBJ2-1, is as follows: EAGVAQSPRYKIIEKRQSVAFWCNPISGHATLYWYQQILGQGPKLLIQFQNNGVVDDSQLPKDRFSAERLKGVDSTLKIQPAKLEDSAVYLCASSLDRDNEQFFGPGTRLTVL.

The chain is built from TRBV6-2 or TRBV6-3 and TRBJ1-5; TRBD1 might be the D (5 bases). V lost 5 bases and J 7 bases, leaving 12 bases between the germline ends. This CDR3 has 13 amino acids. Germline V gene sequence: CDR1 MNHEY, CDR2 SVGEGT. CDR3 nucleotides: TGTGCCAGCAGTCCCCTCGGGGGGCAGCCCCAGCATTTT. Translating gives CASSPLGGQPQHF.

CDR3 DNA: TGTGCCAGCAGCCGGACCGGAACGGGGGAAAAACTGTTTTTT. Its translation is CASSRTGTGEKLFF. The chain carries TRBV7-9 and TRBJ1-4; D is unresolved. The CDR3 covers 14 residues. Germline-derived CDR1 and CDR2 are SEHNR and FQNEAQ (reference sequence). Trimming cost V 5 bases and J 8 bases, with 15 bases left between them. Variable domain in full (rest from reference TRBV7-9 and TRBJ1-4): DTGVSQNPRHKITKRGQNVTFRCDPISEHNRLYWYRQTLGQGPEFLTYFQNEAQLEKSRLLSDRFSAERPKGSFSTLEIQRTEQGDSAMYLCASSRTGTGEKLFFGSGTQLSVL.

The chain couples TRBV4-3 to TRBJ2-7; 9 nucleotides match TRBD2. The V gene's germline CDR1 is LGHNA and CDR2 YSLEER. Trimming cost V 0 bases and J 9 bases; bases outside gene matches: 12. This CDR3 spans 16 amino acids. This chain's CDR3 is CASSQDLAGGTFPQYF. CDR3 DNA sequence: TGCGCCAGCAGCCAAGATTTGGCGGGAGGGACCTTCCCGCAGTACTTC.

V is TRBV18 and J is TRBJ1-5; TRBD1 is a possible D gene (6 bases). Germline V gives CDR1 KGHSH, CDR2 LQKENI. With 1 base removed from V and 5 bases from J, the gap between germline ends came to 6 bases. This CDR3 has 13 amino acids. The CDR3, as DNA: TGTGCCAGCTCACCACAGGGGGATCAGCCCCAGCATTTT. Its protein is CASSPQGDQPQHF.

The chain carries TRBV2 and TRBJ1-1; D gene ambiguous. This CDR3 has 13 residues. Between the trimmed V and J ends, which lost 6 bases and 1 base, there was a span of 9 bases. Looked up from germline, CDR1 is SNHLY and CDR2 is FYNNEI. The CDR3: CASSSTGNTEAFF. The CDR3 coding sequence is TGTGCCAGCAGCAGCACGGGGAACACTGAAGCTTTCTTT.

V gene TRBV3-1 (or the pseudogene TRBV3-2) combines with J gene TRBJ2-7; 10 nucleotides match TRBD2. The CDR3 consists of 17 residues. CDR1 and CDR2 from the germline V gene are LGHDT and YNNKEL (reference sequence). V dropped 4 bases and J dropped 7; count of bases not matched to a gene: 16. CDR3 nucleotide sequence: TGTGCCAGCAGCCCGGCGGGTCGAGCAGCGGGGGGGCAAGAGCAGTACTTC. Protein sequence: CASSPAGRAAGGQEQYF.

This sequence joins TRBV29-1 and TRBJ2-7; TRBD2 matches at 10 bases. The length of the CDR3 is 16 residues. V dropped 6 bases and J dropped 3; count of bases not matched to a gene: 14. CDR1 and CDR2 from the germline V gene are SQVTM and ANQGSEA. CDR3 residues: CSVAPRPSGRVYEQYF. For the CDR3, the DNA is TGCAGCGTGGCCCCTCGGCCTAGCGGGAGAGTCTACGAGCAGTACTTC.

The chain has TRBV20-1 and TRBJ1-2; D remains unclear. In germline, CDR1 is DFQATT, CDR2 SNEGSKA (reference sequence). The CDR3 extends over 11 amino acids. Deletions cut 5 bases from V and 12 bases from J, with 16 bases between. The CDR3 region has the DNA TGCAGTGCTGGTAGAGAGGCTGCTAACACCTTC. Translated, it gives CSAGREAANTF.

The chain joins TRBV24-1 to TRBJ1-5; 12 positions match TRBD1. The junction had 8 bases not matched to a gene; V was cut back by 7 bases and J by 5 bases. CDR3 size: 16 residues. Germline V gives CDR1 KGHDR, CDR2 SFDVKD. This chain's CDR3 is CATSPGDRGLDQPQHF. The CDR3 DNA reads TGTGCCACCAGCCCTGGGGACAGGGGGCTGGATCAGCCCCAGCATTTT.

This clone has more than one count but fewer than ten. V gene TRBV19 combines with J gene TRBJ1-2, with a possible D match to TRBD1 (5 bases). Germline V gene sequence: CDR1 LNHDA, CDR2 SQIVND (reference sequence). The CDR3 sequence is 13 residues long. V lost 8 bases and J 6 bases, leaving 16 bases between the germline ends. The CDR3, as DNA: TGTGCCAGTCTTGCAGGGTATGGAAATGGCTACACCTTC. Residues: CASLAGYGNGYTF.

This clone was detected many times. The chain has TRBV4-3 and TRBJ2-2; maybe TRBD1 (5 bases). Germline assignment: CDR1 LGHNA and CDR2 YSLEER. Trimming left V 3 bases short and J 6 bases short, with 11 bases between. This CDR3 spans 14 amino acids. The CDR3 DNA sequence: TGCGCCAGCAGCCATGGAACAGGCTCCGGGGAGCTGTTTTTT. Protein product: CASSHGTGSGELFF.

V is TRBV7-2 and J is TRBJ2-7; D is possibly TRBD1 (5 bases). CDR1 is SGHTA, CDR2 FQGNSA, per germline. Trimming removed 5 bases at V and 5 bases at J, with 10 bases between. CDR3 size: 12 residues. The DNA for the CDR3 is TGTGCCAGCAGCCCCAGGGTTCACGAGCAGTACTTC. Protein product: CASSPRVHEQYF.

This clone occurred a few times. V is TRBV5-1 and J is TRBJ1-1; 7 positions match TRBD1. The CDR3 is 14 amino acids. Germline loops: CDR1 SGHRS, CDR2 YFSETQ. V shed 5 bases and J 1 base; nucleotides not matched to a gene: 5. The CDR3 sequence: CASSSTGWNTEAFF. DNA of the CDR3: TGCGCCAGCAGTTCGACAGGGTGGAACACTGAAGCTTTCTTT.

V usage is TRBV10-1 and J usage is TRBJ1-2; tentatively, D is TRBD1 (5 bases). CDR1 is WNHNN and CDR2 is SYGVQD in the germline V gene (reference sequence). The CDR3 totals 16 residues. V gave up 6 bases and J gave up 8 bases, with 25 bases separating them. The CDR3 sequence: CASREVTSGRGVGYTF. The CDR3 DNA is TGCGCCAGCAGGGAGGTGACTTCGGGGCGGGGGGTCGGCTACACCTTC.

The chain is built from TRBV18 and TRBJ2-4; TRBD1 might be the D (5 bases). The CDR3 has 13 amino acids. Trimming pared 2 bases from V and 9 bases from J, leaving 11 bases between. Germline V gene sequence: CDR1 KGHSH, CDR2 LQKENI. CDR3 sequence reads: CASSPSDSSIQYF. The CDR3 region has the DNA TGTGCCAGCTCACCATCTGACAGCAGCATTCAGTACTTC.

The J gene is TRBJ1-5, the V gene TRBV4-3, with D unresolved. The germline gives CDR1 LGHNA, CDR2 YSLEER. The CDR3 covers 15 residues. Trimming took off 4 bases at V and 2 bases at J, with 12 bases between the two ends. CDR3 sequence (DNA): TGCGCCAGCAGCCCCGACCGGGGAGGCAATCAGCCCCAGCATTTT. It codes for CASSPDRGGNQPQHF.

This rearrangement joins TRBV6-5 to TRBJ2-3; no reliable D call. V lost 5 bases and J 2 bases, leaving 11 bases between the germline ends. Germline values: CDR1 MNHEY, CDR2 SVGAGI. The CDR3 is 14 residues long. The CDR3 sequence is CASSSTQTTDTQYF. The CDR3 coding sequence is TGTGCCAGCAGTAGTACACAGACCACAGATACGCAGTATTTT.

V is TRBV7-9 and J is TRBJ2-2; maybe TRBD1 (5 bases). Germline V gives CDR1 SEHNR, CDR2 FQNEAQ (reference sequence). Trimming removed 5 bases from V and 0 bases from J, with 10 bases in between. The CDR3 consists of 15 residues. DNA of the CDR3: TGTGCCAGCAGCCGACAGAACGCGAACACCGGGGAGCTGTTTTTT. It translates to CASSRQNANTGELFF.

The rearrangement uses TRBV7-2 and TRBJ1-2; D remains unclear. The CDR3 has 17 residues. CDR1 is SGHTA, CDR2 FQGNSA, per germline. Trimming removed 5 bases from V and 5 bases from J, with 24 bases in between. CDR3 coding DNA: TGTGCCAGCAGCAATAAGCCACCCTCCCGGGTCTTATATGGCTACACCTTC. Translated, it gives CASSNKPPSRVLYGYTF.

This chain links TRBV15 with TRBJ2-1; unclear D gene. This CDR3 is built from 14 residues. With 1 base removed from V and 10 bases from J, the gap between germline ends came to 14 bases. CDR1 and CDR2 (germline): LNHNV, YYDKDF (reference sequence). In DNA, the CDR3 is TGTGCCACCAGCAGAGGTCGGGTCCGTGGCGAGCAGTTCTTC. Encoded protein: CATSRGRVRGEQFF. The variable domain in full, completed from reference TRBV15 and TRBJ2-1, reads DAMVIQNPRYQVTQFGKPVTLSCSQTLNHNVMYWYQQKSSQAPKLLFHYYDKDFNNEADTPDNFQSRRPNTSFCFLDIRSPGLGDTAMYLCATSRGRVRGEQFFGPGTRLTVL.

As DNA, the CDR3 is TGTGCCAGCAGCTCCCGGGCAGGGGATAGGAACACCATATATTTT. Residues: CASSSRAGDRNTIYF. The V call is TRBV5-4, the J call TRBJ1-3; a weak D match, TRBD1 (6 bases). V lost 3 bases and J 7 bases, leaving 17 bases between the germline ends. The CDR3 consists of 15 residues. The V gene's germline CDR1 is SGHNT and CDR2 YYREEE (reference sequence).

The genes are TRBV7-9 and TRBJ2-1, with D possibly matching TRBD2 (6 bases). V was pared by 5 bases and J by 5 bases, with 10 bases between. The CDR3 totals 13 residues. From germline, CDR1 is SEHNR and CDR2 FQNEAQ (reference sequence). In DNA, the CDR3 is TGTGCCAGCAGCCACCGCGGGGACAATGAGCAGTTCTTC. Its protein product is CASSHRGDNEQFF.

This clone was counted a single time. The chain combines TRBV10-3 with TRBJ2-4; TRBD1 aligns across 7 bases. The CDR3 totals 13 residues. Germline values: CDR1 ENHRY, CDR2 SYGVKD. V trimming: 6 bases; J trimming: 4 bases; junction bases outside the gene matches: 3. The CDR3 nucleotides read TGTGCCATCAGCCTGGACAGGAAAAACATTCAGTACTTC. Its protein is CAISLDRKNIQYF.